One and the same sample provided the 25 T cell receptor beta chains below, sequenced in a study of T-cell memory formation after mild COVID-19. TCRdb re-derived calls from the 5' RACE reads in MiXCR, one entry per CDR3 protein. The sample shows roughly 500,000 distinct CDR3 sequences, roughly 20% of them seen only once. The sequenced sample consisted of PBMCs or a T cell subset sorted from them (not recorded which). The receptors were gathered from an adult woman who had mild COVID-19 (a few samples of this study predate the infection). Cell type and time point are not known.

This clonotype was seen ten or more times. The chain links TRBV9 to TRBJ2-3; D is unresolved. The CDR3 loop spans 17 amino acids. Germline V gives CDR1 SGDLS, CDR2 YYNGEE. Deletions cut 4 bases from V and 1 base from J, with 19 bases between. The CDR3 sequence is CASSPTGRTAGTDTQYF. The CDR3 nucleotides read TGTGCCAGCAGCCCCACGGGTCGGACGGCCGGCACAGATACGCAGTATTTT.

This chain uses TRBV6-2 or TRBV6-3 with TRBJ2-5; 7 nucleotides match TRBD1. Trimming took 5 bases from V and 2 from J; bases not matched to a gene: 8. The CDR3 consists of 15 residues. CDR1 MNHEY and CDR2 SVGEGT come from the germline V gene. The CDR3 is CASSLTDRLQETQYF. DNA for the CDR3: TGTGCCAGCAGTCTAACGGACAGGCTTCAAGAGACCCAGTACTTC.

This clonotype was picked up many times. The chain uses TRBV6-5 and TRBJ1-2, with D perhaps matching TRBD1 (5 bases). The CDR3 spans 13 residues. Per the germline V gene, CDR1 is MNHEY and CDR2 is SVGAGI. V was cut by 5 bases and J by 4 bases, with 11 bases left in between. CDR3 sequence: CASSKRDGYGYTF. The CDR3, as DNA: TGTGCCAGCAGTAAACGGGACGGCTATGGCTACACCTTC.

This clonotype came up a few times. The rearrangement uses TRBV6-2 or TRBV6-3 and TRBJ2-7; D is uncertain. Trimming left V 0 bases short and J 1 base short, with 7 bases between. The CDR3 covers 14 residues. Germline CDR1 and CDR2: MNHEY and SVGEGT. CDR3: CASSYSHGSYEQYF. The CDR3 DNA follows: TGTGCCAGCAGTTACTCGCACGGATCCTACGAGCAGTACTTC.

This clonotype has a handful of counts. The V call is TRBV7-3, the J call TRBJ2-7; D ambiguous. The CDR3 length is 14 residues. The germline CDR1 and CDR2 sequences are SGHTA and FQGTGA. V was clipped by 5 bases and J by 3 bases, with 14 bases between them. CDR3 bases: TGTGCCAGCAGCCCCTCCTTGGGTGGCTACGAGCAGTACTTC. Translating it yields CASSPSLGGYEQYF. Filled out from reference TRBV7-3 and TRBJ2-7, the complete variable domain reads GAGVSQTPSNKVTEKGKYVELRCDPISGHTALYWYRQSLGQGPEFLIYFQGTGAADDSGLPNDRFFAVRPEGSVSTLKIQRTERGDSAVYLCASSPSLGGYEQYFGPGTRLTVT.

This rearrangement joins TRBV15 to TRBJ1-1; the D is unclear. This CDR3 comprises 16 residues. Germline V lookup: CDR1 LNHNV, CDR2 YYDKDF (reference sequence). V was clipped by 0 bases and J by 0 bases, with 11 bases between them. The CDR3 nucleotides read TGTGCCACCAGCAGAGATTTGACTCCCCTGAACACTGAAGCTTTCTTT. Translated, it gives CATSRDLTPLNTEAFF.

This clonotype was seen more than once but under ten times. The V call is TRBV15, the J call TRBJ2-3; 8 positions match TRBD1. Germline V gene sequence: CDR1 LNHNV, CDR2 YYDKDF (reference sequence). Trimming at V came to 4 bases and at J to 3 bases, leaving 3 bases not matched to a gene. This CDR3 is built from 14 residues. CDR3 sequence (DNA): TGTGCCACCAGCAAGAGGACAGGGACAGATACGCAGTATTTT. Translating gives CATSKRTGTDTQYF.

The chain joins TRBV20-1 to TRBJ2-7; D gene unclear. The germline gives CDR1 DFQATT, CDR2 SNEGSKA (reference sequence). Between the trimmed V and J ends, which lost 0 bases and 1 base, there was a span of 13 bases. This CDR3 is built from 15 residues. The chain's CDR3 is CSARDREARSYEQYF. In DNA, the CDR3 is TGCAGTGCTAGAGATCGTGAAGCCCGGTCCTACGAGCAGTACTTC.

Only a few counts were recorded for this clonotype. This rearrangement joins TRBV9 to TRBJ2-7, with 8 bases aligning to TRBD2. The CDR3 has 15 residues. Germline trimming cut 3 bases from V and 0 bases from J; bases unmatched to any gene: 5. The germline gives CDR1 SGDLS, CDR2 YYNGEE. CDR3 nucleotides: TGTGCCAGCAGCGAGAGCGGGGGTGGCTCCTACGAGCAGTACTTC. It encodes CASSESGGGSYEQYF.

In this sample, this clonotype turned up a few times. J is TRBJ2-5 and V is TRBV12-3 or TRBV12-4, with D perhaps matching TRBD2 (7 bases). The CDR3 sequence is 14 residues long. V shed 7 bases and J shed 5 bases, with 17 bases lying between them. CDR3 protein: CASKGGGGTETQYF. CDR3 DNA: TGTGCCAGCAAGGGGGGCGGGGGCACTGAGACCCAGTACTTC.

This clonotype came up a few times. The chain recombines TRBV18 with TRBJ2-6; D call uncertain. V lost 0 bases to trimming and J lost 0 bases, with 6 bases between them. Germline assignment: CDR1 KGHSH and CDR2 LQKENI. The CDR3 covers 16 residues. The CDR3 spells CASSPPAYSGANVLTF. In nucleotides, the CDR3 is TGTGCCAGCTCACCACCCGCGTACTCTGGGGCCAACGTCCTGACTTTC.

The table lists this clonotype with a few counts. V usage is TRBV11-3 and J usage is TRBJ2-5; possible D gene TRBD2, 5 bases. V was shortened by 5 bases and J by 3 bases, with 22 bases between the two germline ends. The CDR3 consists of 17 residues. CDR1 and CDR2 from the germline V gene are SGHNT and YENEEA. Here the CDR3 reads CASSPRTWGVGEETQYF. In nucleotides, the CDR3 is TGTGCCAGCAGCCCCCGCACATGGGGAGTGGGAGAAGAGACCCAGTACTTC.

The sample holds a few counts of this clonotype. V gene TRBV29-1 combines with J gene TRBJ2-3, with TRBD1 identical over 9 bases. J was trimmed by 11 bases and V by 6 bases; bases with no gene match: 15. CDR1 is SQVTM and CDR2 is ANQGSEA in the germline V gene. This CDR3 region has 14 residues. CDR3 sequence (DNA): TGCAGCGTGGGTTCAAGGACAGGGGAAGGCCGGCAGTATTTT. Amino acids: CSVGSRTGEGRQYF.

This clonotype has a count of ten or more. The rearrangement uses TRBV3-1 and TRBJ1-2; 7 positions match TRBD1. Germline V CDR1 and CDR2: LGHDT, YNNKEL (reference sequence). The CDR3 has 16 residues. Unmatched junction bases numbered 6, after V lost 2 bases and J lost 0 bases. DNA of the CDR3: TGTGCCAGCAGCCAAATGTGGGACAGATCTAACTATGGCTACACCTTC. The encoded protein is CASSQMWDRSNYGYTF.

This rearrangement joins TRBV4-1 to TRBJ2-7, with unresolved D. In germline, CDR1 is MGHRA, CDR2 YSYEKL. Deletions cut 4 bases from V and 0 bases from J, with 10 bases between. CDR3 length: 14 amino acids. The CDR3 DNA reads TGCGCCAGCAGCCGAGAACAGAGCTCCTACGAGCAGTACTTC. Translation gives CASSREQSSYEQYF.

This sequence joins TRBV20-1 and TRBJ2-7; D is ambiguous. With 0 bases removed from V and 2 bases from J, the gap between germline ends came to 14 bases. The CDR3 spans 15 residues. Germline V gives CDR1 DFQATT, CDR2 SNEGSKA (reference sequence). The CDR3 DNA sequence: TGCAGTGCTAGAGATCACCTGACTTTGCCCTACGAGCAGTACTTC. Protein: CSARDHLTLPYEQYF.

J is TRBJ1-1 and V is TRBV19; tentatively, D is TRBD1 (6 bases). Germline values: CDR1 LNHDA, CDR2 SQIVND (reference sequence). This CDR3 is 15 amino acids long. V dropped 7 bases and J dropped 0 bases, with 15 bases sitting between them. CDR3 bases: TGTGCCAGTACTACGGACAGACAAATGAACACTGAAGCTTTCTTT. As protein: CASTTDRQMNTEAFF.

The V and J genes are TRBV7-3 and TRBJ2-2; D remains unclear. From germline, CDR1 is SGHTA and CDR2 FQGTGA. The CDR3 is 13 amino acids. Trimming stripped 8 bases from V and 0 bases from J, with 7 bases between. The CDR3 is CASGRPNTGELFF. CDR3 nucleotide sequence: TGTGCCAGCGGGCGGCCGAACACCGGGGAGCTGTTTTTT.

Only a few counts were recorded for this clonotype. The chain is built from TRBV20-1 and TRBJ2-4; no clear D gene. CDR3 size: 13 residues. Per germline, CDR1 DFQATT and CDR2 SNEGSKA (reference sequence). V lost 5 bases, J lost 5 bases, and 13 bases lay in between. As DNA, the CDR3 is TGCAGTGCTCTATTCCGGCTGGAAAACATTCAGTACTTC. Its translation is CSALFRLENIQYF.

This clonotype was seen a handful of times. The chain links TRBV7-9 to TRBJ1-1; D possibly corresponds to TRBD1 (5 bases). Germline CDR1 is SEHNR and CDR2 is FQNEAQ (reference sequence). The CDR3 sequence is 15 residues long. V lost 5 bases to trimming and J lost 1 base, with 14 bases between them. The CDR3 DNA reads as TGTGCCAGCAGCCCCGGAGGGGAGGGGAACACTGAAGCTTTCTTT. Translated, it gives CASSPGGEGNTEAFF.

V usage is TRBV12-3 or TRBV12-4 and J usage is TRBJ1-1; 10 positions agree with TRBD1. The CDR3 covers 16 residues. The trim removed 6 bases at V and 10 bases at J, leaving 17 bases unmatched. The DNA for the CDR3 is TGTGCCAGCAGCTGGACAGGGGGAAAAGCCAAACCCGGAGCTTTCTTT. Translating it yields CASSWTGGKAKPGAFF.

The genes are TRBV7-3 and TRBJ2-1; TRBD2 matches 9 bases. Germline V CDR1 and CDR2: SGHTA, FQGTGA. Unmatched junction bases numbered 10, after V lost 1 base and J lost 9 bases. This CDR3 contains 16 residues. The CDR3 DNA is TGTGCCAGCAGCTTAATGCCCAGCGGGGGGAGGGTTGAGCAGTTCTTC. This sequence encodes CASSLMPSGGRVEQFF.

This chain joins TRBV12-3 or TRBV12-4 and TRBJ2-5; the D gene could be TRBD1 or TRBD2 (5 bases each). The V end lost 4 bases, the J end lost 3 bases, and 12 bases lay between the germline ends. The CDR3 is 14 amino acids. The CDR3: CASSSGTEEETQYF. The CDR3 region has the DNA TGTGCCAGCAGTTCCGGGACCGAGGAAGAGACCCAGTACTTC.

V is TRBV19 and J is TRBJ2-7; D is uncertain. Germline CDR1 is LNHDA and CDR2 is SQIVND (reference sequence). This CDR3 is built from 14 residues. Trimming took off 3 bases at V and 0 bases at J, with 9 bases between the two ends. CDR3 coding DNA: TGTGCCAGTAGTATGAAGGAGAGCTCCTACGAGCAGTACTTC. Translating it yields CASSMKESSYEQYF.

This clonotype was observed a handful of times. The V gene is TRBV5-1, the J gene TRBJ2-3; D remains unclear. CDR1 is SGHRS and CDR2 is YFSETQ in the germline V gene. This CDR3 is 17 amino acids long. The V and J ends lost 3 bases and 2 bases respectively, with 19 bases between them. This CDR3 is CASSSQAAGSLTDTQYF. The CDR3 DNA follows: TGCGCCAGCAGCTCCCAGGCGGCAGGCTCTCTCACAGATACGCAGTATTTT.